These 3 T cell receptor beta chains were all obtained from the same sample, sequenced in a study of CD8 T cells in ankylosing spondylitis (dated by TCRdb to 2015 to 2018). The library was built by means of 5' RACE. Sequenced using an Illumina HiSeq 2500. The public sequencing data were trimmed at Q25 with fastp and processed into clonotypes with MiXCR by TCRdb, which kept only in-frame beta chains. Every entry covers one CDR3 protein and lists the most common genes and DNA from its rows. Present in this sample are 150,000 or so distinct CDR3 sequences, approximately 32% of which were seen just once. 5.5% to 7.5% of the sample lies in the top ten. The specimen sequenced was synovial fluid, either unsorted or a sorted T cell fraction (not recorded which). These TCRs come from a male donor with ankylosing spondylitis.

The CDR3 DNA reads as TGCAGTGCTATTGGGGATGGCTACGAGCAGTACTTC. Translation gives CSAIGDGYEQYF. The chain couples TRBV20-1 to TRBJ2-7, with D unclear. This CDR3 is 12 amino acids long. Trimming cost V 4 bases and J 3 bases, with 10 bases left between them. Germline V gene data show CDR1 as DFQATT and CDR2 as SNEGSKA (reference sequence).

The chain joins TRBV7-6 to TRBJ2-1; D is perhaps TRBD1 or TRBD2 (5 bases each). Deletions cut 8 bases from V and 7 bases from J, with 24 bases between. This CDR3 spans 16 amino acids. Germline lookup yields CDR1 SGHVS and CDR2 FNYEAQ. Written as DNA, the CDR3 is TGTGCCAGCGCACAGTGGGGGAGCGCTAAGGGGAATGAGCAGTTCTTC. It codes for CASAQWGSAKGNEQFF.

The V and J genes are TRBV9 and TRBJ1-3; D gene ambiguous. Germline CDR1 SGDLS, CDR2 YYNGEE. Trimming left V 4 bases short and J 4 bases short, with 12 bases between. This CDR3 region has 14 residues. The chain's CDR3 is CASSPPGSGNTIYF. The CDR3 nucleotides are TGTGCCAGCAGCCCGCCGGGGTCCGGAAACACCATATATTTT.